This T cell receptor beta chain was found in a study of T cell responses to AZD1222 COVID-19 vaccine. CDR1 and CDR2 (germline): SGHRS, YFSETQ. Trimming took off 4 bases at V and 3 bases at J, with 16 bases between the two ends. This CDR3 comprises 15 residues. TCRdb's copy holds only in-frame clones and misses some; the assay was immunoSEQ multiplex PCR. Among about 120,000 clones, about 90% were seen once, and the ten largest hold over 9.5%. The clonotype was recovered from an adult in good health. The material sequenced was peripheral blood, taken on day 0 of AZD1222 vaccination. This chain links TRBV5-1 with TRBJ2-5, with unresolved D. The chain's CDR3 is CASSPQGIFEETQYF. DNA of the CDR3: TGCGCCAGCAGCCCCCAAGGTATTTTTGAAGAGACCCAGTACTTC.